These 8 T cell receptor beta chains came from one sample sequenced in a study of OX40 agonist ivuxolimab in advanced cancers. Profiling relied on immunoSEQ multiplex PCR, and the TCRdb table lists in-frame clones only, not all of them. The data show around 35,000 clones, with roughly 83% seen just once and under 25% held by the top ten. The sample was CD4+ or CD8+ T cells sorted from blood, taken in a trial of the OX40 agonist ivuxolimab. The receptors stem from an adult with an advanced solid tumor such as melanoma, head and neck, liver or kidney cancer.

The chain links TRBV5-1 to TRBJ2-7, with TRBD1 as a possible D gene (6 bases). The CDR3 covers 14 residues. Germline loops: CDR1 SGHRS, CDR2 YFSETQ. Trimming shortened V by 0 bases and J by 6 bases, and 13 bases separated the two germline ends. The CDR3 region is CASSLAQGSVEQYF. In DNA, the CDR3 is TGCGCCAGCAGCTTGGCACAGGGCTCGGTCGAGCAGTACTTC.

J is TRBJ1-5 and V is TRBV7-9, with a tentative D call TRBD1 (5 bases). The V gene lost 4 bases and the J gene lost 1 base, with 5 bases spanning the gap. Germline V CDR1 and CDR2: SEHNR, FQNEAQ (reference sequence). The CDR3 has 13 residues. CDR3 residues: CASSWDSNQPQHF. CDR3 nucleotides: TGTGCCAGCAGCTGGGACAGCAATCAGCCCCAGCATTTT.

The rearrangement uses TRBV28 and TRBJ2-1; D may be TRBD1 or TRBD2 (5 bases each). Trimming left V 10 bases short and J 6 bases short, with 13 bases between. This CDR3 is 12 amino acids long. The germline V gene has CDR1 MDHEN and CDR2 SYDVKM. CDR3 amino acids: CATNRDANEQFF. The CDR3 DNA follows: TGTGCCACCAACCGGGACGCCAATGAGCAGTTCTTC.

V gene TRBV14 combines with J gene TRBJ2-3, with D possibly being TRBD2 (6 bases). CDR1 SGHDN and CDR2 FVKESK come from the germline V gene. The CDR3 runs 17 residues. V lost 0 bases and J 0 bases, leaving 13 bases between the germline ends. The CDR3 sequence: CASSQDVAGTSTDTQYF. CDR3 nucleotide sequence: TGTGCCAGCAGCCAAGATGTTGCAGGGACTAGCACAGATACGCAGTATTTT.

The rearrangement links TRBV4-1 to TRBJ2-4; TRBD2 agrees at 10 bases. Germline CDR1 and CDR2: MGHRA and YSYEKL. With 1 base clipped from V and 3 bases from J, the junction kept 15 bases outside the gene matches. The CDR3 sequence is 20 residues long. CDR3: CASSQAPGVVAGGGKNIQYF. The CDR3 coding sequence is TGCGCCAGCAGCCAAGCCCCCGGGGTGGTAGCGGGAGGAGGCAAAAACATTCAGTACTTC.

The count of this clone is one. This chain links TRBV6-5 with TRBJ2-3; TRBD2 matches 9 bases. V was pared by 7 bases and J by 1 base, with 6 bases of the junction left unmatched. CDR3 length: 15 amino acids. The germline V gene has CDR1 MNHEY and CDR2 SVGAGI. CDR3 coding DNA: TGTGCCAGCACTTCCTCTAGCGGGGGCACAGATACGCAGTATTTT. This encodes CASTSSSGGTDTQYF.

The chain combines TRBV19 with TRBJ2-7; D uncertain. V was pared by 3 bases and J by 1 base, with 10 bases between. The CDR3 covers 14 residues. Germline V lookup: CDR1 LNHDA, CDR2 SQIVND (reference sequence). The CDR3 region is CASSIGDGSYEQYF. CDR3 DNA: TGTGCCAGTAGTATCGGCGACGGGTCCTACGAGCAGTACTTC.

This clone was recorded only once. The chain carries TRBV5-1 and TRBJ2-3; D not resolved. This CDR3 contains 14 residues. Germline V lookup: CDR1 SGHRS, CDR2 YFSETQ. Trimming shortened V by 0 bases and J by 6 bases, and 11 bases separated the two germline ends. CDR3 sequence (DNA): TGCGCCAGCAGCTTGGAGTCCCCCAGCGATACGCAGTATTTT. Protein product: CASSLESPSDTQYF.